This TCR beta chain was captured in a study of PD-L1 blockade in urothelial cancer. Study as a whole: The researchers analyzed blood 3 weeks (second dose) and 6 weeks after treatment start.

Profiled with immunoSEQ multiplex PCR; TCRdb holds only in-frame clones, not every one. The sample lists about 70,000 clones, about nine tenths occurring once. Germline loops: CDR1 LNHDA, CDR2 SQIVND (reference sequence). V was clipped by 3 bases and J by 4 bases, with 13 bases between them. CDR3 length equals 14 residues. Time point given: pretreatment peripheral blood. The TCR comes from a man between 65 and 80 years old with urothelial cancer. Sequenced here: PBMCs, sampled around atezolizumab (anti-PD-L1) treatment. The chain uses TRBV19 and TRBJ2-7; D not resolved. The CDR3 protein is CASSIAEALYEQYF. For the CDR3, the DNA is TGTGCCAGTAGTATCGCCGAGGCTCTATACGAGCAGTACTTC.